This T cell receptor (beta chain) comes out of a study of T cells in Graves' hyperthyroidism and ophthalmopathy. In regard to this clonotype: Antigen: not known.

Germline lookup yields CDR1 SGDLS and CDR2 YYNGEE. The CDR3 has 14 amino acids. With 3 bases clipped from V and 5 bases from J, the junction kept 3 bases outside the gene matches. TCR beta CDR3 regions were amplified from RNA transcripts. The primer set for the first-round RT-PCR of the TCR CDR3 was HTBI. TCRdb called the multiplex PCR reads again in MiXCR, with one record for every CDR3 protein. The sample has about 840,000 distinct CDR3 sequences, roughly 40% seen once. Researchers defined stable Graves' hyperthyroidism as no ophthalmopathy progression within 18 months. For the diagnoses, clinical symptoms, serum thyroxine and TRAb, thyroid ultrasound and orbital computed tomography were used. Extraction of PBMCs used 8 to 10 ml of fresh peripheral blood. Study observations and caveats: Expanded thyroid clonotypes (above 0.001) were mostly also found in blood.

The chain carries TRBV9 and TRBJ1-5; 9 nucleotides line up with TRBD1. The receptor was isolated from a man between 18 and 29 years old with Graves' hyperthyroidism. Sequences were obtained from blood. The CDR3 DNA sequence: TGTGCCAGCAGCGCCGACAGGGGGTATCAGCCCCAGCATTTT. Protein product: CASSADRGYQPQHF.